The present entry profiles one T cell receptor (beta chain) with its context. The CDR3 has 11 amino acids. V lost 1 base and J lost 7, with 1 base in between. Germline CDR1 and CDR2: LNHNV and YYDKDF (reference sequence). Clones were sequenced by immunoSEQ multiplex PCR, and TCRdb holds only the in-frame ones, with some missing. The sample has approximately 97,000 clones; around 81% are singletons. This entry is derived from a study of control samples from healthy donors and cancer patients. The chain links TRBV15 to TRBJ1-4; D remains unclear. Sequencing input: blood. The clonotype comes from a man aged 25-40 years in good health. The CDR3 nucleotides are TGTGCCACCAGCAGAGGTGAAAAACTGTTTTTT. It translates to CATSRGEKLFF.